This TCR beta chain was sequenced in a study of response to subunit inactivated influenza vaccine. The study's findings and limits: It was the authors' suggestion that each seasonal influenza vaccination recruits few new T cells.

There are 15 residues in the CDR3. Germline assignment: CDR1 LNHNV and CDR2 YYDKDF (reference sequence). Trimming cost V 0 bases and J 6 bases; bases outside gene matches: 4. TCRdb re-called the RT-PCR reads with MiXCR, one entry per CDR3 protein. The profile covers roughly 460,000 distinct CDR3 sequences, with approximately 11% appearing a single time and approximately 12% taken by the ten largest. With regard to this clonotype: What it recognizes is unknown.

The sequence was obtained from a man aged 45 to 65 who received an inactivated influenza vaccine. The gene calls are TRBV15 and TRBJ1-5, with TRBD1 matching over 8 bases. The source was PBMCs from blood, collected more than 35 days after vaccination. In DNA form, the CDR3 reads TGTGCCACCAGCAGAGATCCAGGGGGCGGTCAGCCCCAGCATTTT. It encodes CATSRDPGGGQPQHF. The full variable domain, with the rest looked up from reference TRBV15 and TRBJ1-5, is DAMVIQNPRYQVTQFGKPVTLSCSQTLNHNVMYWYQQKSSQAPKLLFHYYDKDFNNEADTPDNFQSRRPNTSFCFLDIRSPGLGDTAMYLCATSRDPGGGQPQHFGDGTRLSIL.